The 6 T cell receptor beta chains reported below all come from one sample, sequenced in a study of blood T cell repertoires in COVID-19. The repertoire was sequenced with immunoSEQ multiplex PCR; TCRdb's copy has only in-frame clones and lacks some. In the table there are 90,000 to 130,000 clones, 65% to 90% of which are singletons. Sequencing used peripheral blood. The receptors were gathered from a woman aged 55 to 70 with acute or convalescent COVID-19.

V is TRBV3-1 (or the pseudogene TRBV3-2) and J is TRBJ1-3, with 7 bases lining up with TRBD1. Germline V CDR1 and CDR2: LGHDT, YNNKEL (reference sequence). CDR3 length: 14 residues. V shed 3 bases, J shed 3 bases, and the junction held 2 bases outside the gene matches. The CDR3, as DNA: TGTGCCAGCAGCCAGACAGGGTTTGGAAACACCATATATTTT. Residues: CASSQTGFGNTIYF.

With regard to this clone: This clone may be a read error of a much larger clone one base away. Other nucleotide sequences in the sample specify the same CDR3. The J gene is TRBJ1-2, the V gene TRBV5-4; 10 bases line up with TRBD1. CDR3 size: 14 residues. The junction had 2 bases not matched to a gene; V was cut back by 0 bases and J by 6 bases. Germline CDR1 reads SGHNT; CDR2 reads YYREEE (reference sequence). The CDR3 loop is CASSLGQGADGYTF. Written as DNA, the CDR3 is TGTGCCAGCAGCTTGGGACAGGGGGCCGATGGCTACACCTTC.

For the CDR3, the DNA is TGTGCCAGCAGCCCTGGGCTTACGGACGAGCAGTACTTC. This codes for CASSPGLTDEQYF. This rearrangement joins TRBV7-9 to TRBJ2-7, with D hard to call. V shed 5 bases and J shed 5 bases, with 13 bases lying between them. CDR1 and CDR2 from the germline V gene are SEHNR and FQNEAQ (reference sequence). The CDR3 loop spans 13 amino acids.

This clone was detected once. The chain employs TRBV3-1 (or the pseudogene TRBV3-2) and TRBJ1-2; D call uncertain. Germline loops: CDR1 LGHDT, CDR2 YNNKEL (reference sequence). The CDR3 length is 15 residues. The V and J ends lost 1 base and 3 bases respectively, with 12 bases between them. CDR3 in amino acids: CASSQASRWDYGYTF. The DNA of the CDR3 is TGTGCCAGCAGCCAAGCCTCGAGGTGGGACTATGGCTACACCTTC.

This clone occurred once. This chain joins TRBV4-2 and TRBJ1-5; D remains ambiguous. Trimming cost V 1 base and J 0 bases, with 4 bases left between them. Germline V CDR1 and CDR2: LGHNA, YNFKEQ. CDR3 length equals 14 residues. CDR3 amino acids: CASSQANSNQPQHF. CDR3 nucleotides: TGTGCCAGCAGCCAAGCAAATAGCAATCAGCCCCAGCATTTT.

V gene TRBV7-2 combines with J gene TRBJ1-1; maybe TRBD1 (5 bases). V was cut by 5 bases and J by 8 bases, with 18 bases left in between. Per germline, CDR1 SGHTA and CDR2 FQGNSA. The CDR3 contains 14 residues. CDR3 residues: CASSRTQAGGEAFF. In DNA form, the CDR3 reads TGTGCCAGCAGCCGGACCCAGGCCGGGGGGGAAGCTTTCTTT.